The clone carrying this TCR beta chain has a count of ten or more. TCRdb ran MiXCR on the RT-PCR reads and lists one entry per CDR3 protein. The table records approximately 490,000 distinct CDR3 sequences, 7.2% of them present only once. This entry belongs to a study of response to subunit inactivated influenza vaccine. The CDR3 has 12 residues. CDR1 and CDR2 (germline): SEHNR, FQNEAQ (reference sequence). With 5 bases removed from V and 8 bases from J, the gap between germline ends came to 12 bases. The source was PBMCs from blood, collected roughly 24 months after vaccination. This TCR was recovered from a man aged 45 to 70 who received an inactivated influenza vaccine. The V call is TRBV7-9, the J call TRBJ1-1; D perhaps matches TRBD1 (6 bases). The CDR3 coding sequence is TGTGCCAGCAGCGCACAGGGATCCGAAGCTTTCTTT. Amino acids: CASSAQGSEAFF.